The 5 T cell receptor beta chains below were found in one sample sequenced in a study of T cell responses to AZD1222 COVID-19 vaccine. Here immunoSEQ multiplex PCR was the method, and the copy in TCRdb shows in-frame clones only, minus some. The sample holds 130,000 or so clones, nearly 90% seen once. Sequences were derived from peripheral blood, sampled 28 days after the second AZD1222 dose. These receptors were collected from an adult who received the AZD1222 COVID-19 vaccine.

V is TRBV6-6 and J is TRBJ1-3; D is unresolved. Per germline, CDR1 MNHNY and CDR2 SVGAGI (reference sequence). Trimming pared 2 bases from V and 6 bases from J, leaving 17 bases between. There are 16 residues in the CDR3. In nucleotides, the CDR3 is TGTGCCAGCAGTTACGAGGGAGGCGGGCAGATAAACACCATATATTTT. This translates into CASSYEGGGQINTIYF.

This chain joins TRBV5-5 and TRBJ1-6; D remains unclear. Germline V gene sequence: CDR1 SGHKS, CDR2 YYEKEE (reference sequence). Trimming cost V 0 bases and J 3 bases, with 13 bases left between them. The length of the CDR3 is 17 residues. In DNA, the CDR3 is TGTGCCAGCAGCTTGGTTTCGACTCCCGGCTATAATTCACCCCTCCACTTT. Amino acid sequence: CASSLVSTPGYNSPLHF.

The rearrangement uses TRBV2 and TRBJ2-3; no firm D call. V was clipped by 8 bases and J by 2 bases, with 8 bases between them. Looked up from germline, CDR1 is SNHLY and CDR2 is FYNNEI. CDR3 size: 12 residues. The CDR3 is CASGMITDTQYF. The CDR3 bases are TGTGCCAGCGGGATGATCACAGATACGCAGTATTTT.

The gene calls are TRBV30 and TRBJ1-5, with a weak D call TRBD1 (6 bases). The V gene's germline CDR1 is GTSNPN and CDR2 SVGIG (reference sequence). V was trimmed by 0 bases and J by 4 bases, leaving 13 bases between them. The CDR3 has 15 residues. The CDR3 here is CAWSVGGRGNQPQHF. CDR3 coding DNA: TGTGCCTGGAGTGTAGGAGGCAGGGGTAATCAGCCCCAGCATTTT.

The J gene is TRBJ1-5, the V gene TRBV5-8; perhaps TRBD1 as D (6 bases). Trimming removed 4 bases at V and 0 bases at J, with 11 bases between. In germline, CDR1 is SGHTS, CDR2 YDEGEE. This CDR3 has 15 amino acids. CDR3 sequence: CASSVDSNSNQPQHF. DNA for the CDR3: TGTGCCAGCAGCGTGGACAGTAATAGCAATCAGCCCCAGCATTTT.